The clone carrying this T cell receptor (beta chain) was counted ten times or more. One entry per CDR3 protein results from TCRdb running MiXCR on the 5' RACE reads. The profile covers some 37,000 distinct CDR3 sequences, with roughly 8% appearing a single time and around 3% taken by the ten largest. The entry originates in a study of chronic HIV infection and antiretroviral therapy. Trimming pared 7 bases from V and 6 bases from J, leaving 11 bases between. This CDR3 spans 12 amino acids. The germline V gene encodes CDR1 SGHVS and CDR2 FNYEAQ. Sequences were obtained from peripheral blood. The gene calls are TRBV7-6 and TRBJ2-3; no reliable D call. This sequence was found in an adult who had HIV and had not received antiretroviral therapy, or was an uninfected healthy control (not recorded which). CDR3 protein: CASNLPGDTQYF. The CDR3 DNA reads as TGTGCCAGCAACCTTCCGGGCGATACGCAGTATTTT.